This T cell receptor (beta chain) was sequenced for a study of OX40 agonist ivuxolimab in advanced cancers. Study details: Ivuxolimab, an antibody acting as an agonist of OX40 (CD134), was used to treat patients.

The data were produced by immunoSEQ multiplex PCR, yet TCRdb's version contains in-frame clones alone and is incomplete. The repertoire holds 6,800 or so clones, with around 75% as singletons. This CDR3 comprises 12 residues. Trimming removed 8 bases from V and 7 bases from J, with 17 bases in between. Germline assignment: CDR1 GTSNPN and CDR2 SVGIG (reference sequence). Blood sampling took place at baseline, cycle 4 day 1, and cycle 7 day 1. Of note for this clone: Its antigen is not known.

Study results and limitations: Clones of CD4+ and CD8+ blood T cells grew by week 6 at doses of 0.1 to 3.0 mg/kg.

The sequence was collected from an adult with an advanced solid tumor such as melanoma, head and neck, liver or kidney cancer. The rearrangement joins TRBV30 to TRBJ1-2; no clear D gene. The source was CD4+ or CD8+ T cells sorted from blood, collected in a trial of the OX40 agonist ivuxolimab. The CDR3 protein is CAGPRWTVGYTF. The CDR3 DNA sequence: TGTGCCGGCCCTCGGTGGACGGTTGGCTACACCTTC. Combining the CDR3 with reference TRBV30 and TRBJ1-2 gives the whole variable domain SQTIHQWPATLVQPVGSPLSLECTVEGTSNPNLYWYRQAAGRGLQLLFYSVGIGQISSEVPQNLSASRPQDRQFILSSKKLLLSDSGFYLCAGPRWTVGYTFGSGTRLTVV.